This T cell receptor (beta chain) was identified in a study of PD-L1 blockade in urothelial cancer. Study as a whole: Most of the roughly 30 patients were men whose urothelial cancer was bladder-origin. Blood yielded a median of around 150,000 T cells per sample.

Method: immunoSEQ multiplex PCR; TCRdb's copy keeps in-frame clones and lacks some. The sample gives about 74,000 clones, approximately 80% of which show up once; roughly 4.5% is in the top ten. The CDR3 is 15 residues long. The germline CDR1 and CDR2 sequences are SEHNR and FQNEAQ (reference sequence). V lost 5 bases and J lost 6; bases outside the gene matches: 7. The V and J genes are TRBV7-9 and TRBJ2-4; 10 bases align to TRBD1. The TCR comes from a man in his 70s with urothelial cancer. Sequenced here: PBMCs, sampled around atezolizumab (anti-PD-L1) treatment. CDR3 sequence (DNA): TGTGCCAGCAGCCGGAGGGGACAGGGGCCAAACATTCAGTACTTC. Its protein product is CASSRRGQGPNIQYF.